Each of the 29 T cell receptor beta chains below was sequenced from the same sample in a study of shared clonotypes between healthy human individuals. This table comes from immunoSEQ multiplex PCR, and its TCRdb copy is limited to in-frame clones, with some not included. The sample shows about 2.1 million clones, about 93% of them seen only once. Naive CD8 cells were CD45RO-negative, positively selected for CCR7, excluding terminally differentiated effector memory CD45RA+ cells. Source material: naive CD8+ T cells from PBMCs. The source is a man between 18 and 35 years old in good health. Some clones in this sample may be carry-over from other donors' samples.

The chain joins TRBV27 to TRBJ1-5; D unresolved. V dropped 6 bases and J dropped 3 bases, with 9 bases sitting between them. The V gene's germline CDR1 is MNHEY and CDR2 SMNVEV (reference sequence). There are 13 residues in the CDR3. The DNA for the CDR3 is TGTGCCAGCAGCGGACGGATCAATCAGCCCCAGCATTTT. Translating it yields CASSGRINQPQHF.

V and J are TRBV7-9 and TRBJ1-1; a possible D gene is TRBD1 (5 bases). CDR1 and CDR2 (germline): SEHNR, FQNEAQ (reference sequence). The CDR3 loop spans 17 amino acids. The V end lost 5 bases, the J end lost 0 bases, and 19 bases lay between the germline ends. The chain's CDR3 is CASSEGPDTLMNTEAFF. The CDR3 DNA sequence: TGTGCCAGCAGCGAGGGGCCGGATACCCTCATGAACACTGAAGCTTTCTTT.

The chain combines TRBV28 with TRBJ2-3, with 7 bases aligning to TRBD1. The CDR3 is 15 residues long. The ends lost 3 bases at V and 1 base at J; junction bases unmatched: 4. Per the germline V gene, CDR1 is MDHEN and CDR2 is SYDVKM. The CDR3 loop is CASSLGQLRTDTQYF. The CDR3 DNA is TGTGCCAGCAGTTTGGGACAGTTACGCACAGATACGCAGTATTTT.

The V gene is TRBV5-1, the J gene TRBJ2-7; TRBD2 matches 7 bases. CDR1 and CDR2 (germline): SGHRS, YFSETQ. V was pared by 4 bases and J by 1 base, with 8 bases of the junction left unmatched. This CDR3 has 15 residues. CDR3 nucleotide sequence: TGCGCCAGCAGCCCCCGACTAGCTGGATCCTACGAGCAGTACTTC. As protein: CASSPRLAGSYEQYF.

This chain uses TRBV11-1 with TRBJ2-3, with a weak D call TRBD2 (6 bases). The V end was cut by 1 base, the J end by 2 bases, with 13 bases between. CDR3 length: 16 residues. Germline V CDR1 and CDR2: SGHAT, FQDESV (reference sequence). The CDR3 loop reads CASSLVRSSDTDTQYF. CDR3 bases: TGTGCCAGCAGCTTAGTTCGGTCTAGCGACACAGATACGCAGTATTTT.

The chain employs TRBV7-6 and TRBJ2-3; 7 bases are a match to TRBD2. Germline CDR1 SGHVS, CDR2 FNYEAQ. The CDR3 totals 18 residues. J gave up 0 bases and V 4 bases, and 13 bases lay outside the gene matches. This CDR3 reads CASSSPRGSGTSTDTQYF. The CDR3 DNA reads TGTGCCAGCAGCTCCCCTCGCGGGAGCGGTACTAGCACAGATACGCAGTATTTT.

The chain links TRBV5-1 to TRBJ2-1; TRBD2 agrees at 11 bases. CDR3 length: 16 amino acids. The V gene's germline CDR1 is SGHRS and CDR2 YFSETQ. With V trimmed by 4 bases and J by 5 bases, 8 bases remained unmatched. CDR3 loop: CASSPWTSGPNNEQFF. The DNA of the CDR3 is TGCGCCAGCAGCCCCTGGACTAGCGGGCCCAACAATGAGCAGTTCTTC.

CDR3 sequence (DNA): TGCAGCGTTGCAAGGAATAGGGTGAATGAGCAGTTCTTC. Translating it yields CSVARNRVNEQFF. V and J are TRBV29-1 and TRBJ2-1; D is ambiguous. The CDR3 totals 13 residues. Germline CDR1 is SQVTM and CDR2 is ANQGSEA. V was trimmed by 4 bases and J by 7 bases, leaving 14 bases between them.

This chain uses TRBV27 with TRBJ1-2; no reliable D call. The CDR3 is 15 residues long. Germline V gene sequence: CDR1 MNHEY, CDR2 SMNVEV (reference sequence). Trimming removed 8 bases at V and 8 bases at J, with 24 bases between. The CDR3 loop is CASAESPTDPRGYTF. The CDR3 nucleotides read TGTGCCAGCGCCGAGAGCCCCACGGACCCTCGGGGCTACACCTTC.

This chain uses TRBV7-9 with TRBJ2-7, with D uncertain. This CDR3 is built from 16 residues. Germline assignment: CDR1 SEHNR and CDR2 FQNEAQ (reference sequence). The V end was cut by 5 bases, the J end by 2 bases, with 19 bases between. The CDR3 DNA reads TGTGCCAGCAGCCCCGGGTACGGTAGCCAGCCCTACGAGCAGTACTTC. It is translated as CASSPGYGSQPYEQYF.

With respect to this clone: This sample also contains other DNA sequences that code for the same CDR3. CDR3 nucleotide sequence: TGCGCCAGCAGCCCCGGACTCTCCTACGAGCAGTACTTC. The encoded protein is CASSPGLSYEQYF. The V gene is TRBV5-1, the J gene TRBJ2-7; D might be TRBD2 (5 bases). CDR3 length: 13 amino acids. Trimming cost V 4 bases and J 0 bases, with 8 bases left between them. Germline V gene data show CDR1 as SGHRS and CDR2 as YFSETQ.

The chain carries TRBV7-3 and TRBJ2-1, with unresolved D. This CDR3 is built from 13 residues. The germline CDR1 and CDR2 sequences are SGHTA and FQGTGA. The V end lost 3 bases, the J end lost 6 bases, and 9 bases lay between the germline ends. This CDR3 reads CASSFPPFNEQFF. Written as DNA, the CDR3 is TGTGCCAGCAGCTTCCCCCCGTTCAATGAGCAGTTCTTC.

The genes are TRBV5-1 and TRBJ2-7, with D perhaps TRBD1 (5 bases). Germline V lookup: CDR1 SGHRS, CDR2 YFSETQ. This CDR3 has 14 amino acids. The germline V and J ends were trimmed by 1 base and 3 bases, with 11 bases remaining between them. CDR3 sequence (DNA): TGCGCCAGCAGCTTGCGCCAGGGTTACTACGAGCAGTACTTC. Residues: CASSLRQGYYEQYF. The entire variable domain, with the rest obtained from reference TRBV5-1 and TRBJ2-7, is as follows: KAGVTQTPRYLIKTRGQQVTLSCSPISGHRSVSWYQQTPGQGLQFLFEYFSETQRNKGNFPGRFSGRQFSNSRSEMNVSTLELGDSALYLCASSLRQGYYEQYFGPGTRLTVT.

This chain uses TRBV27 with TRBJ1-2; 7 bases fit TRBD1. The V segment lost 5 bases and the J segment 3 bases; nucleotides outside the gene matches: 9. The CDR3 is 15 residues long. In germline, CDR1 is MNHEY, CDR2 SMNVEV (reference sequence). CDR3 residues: CASSAAGGSDYGYTF. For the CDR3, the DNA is TGTGCCAGCAGTGCCGCAGGGGGGTCCGACTATGGCTACACCTTC.

The chain's CDR3 is CASSWTGANYGYTF. The CDR3, as DNA: TGTGCCAGCAGCTGGACAGGGGCTAACTATGGCTACACCTTC. The rearrangement uses TRBV5-8 and TRBJ1-2; TRBD1 aligns across 9 bases. V was clipped by 3 bases and J by 0 bases; unmatched bases: 0. The CDR3 sequence is 14 residues long. Germline values: CDR1 SGHTS, CDR2 YDEGEE.

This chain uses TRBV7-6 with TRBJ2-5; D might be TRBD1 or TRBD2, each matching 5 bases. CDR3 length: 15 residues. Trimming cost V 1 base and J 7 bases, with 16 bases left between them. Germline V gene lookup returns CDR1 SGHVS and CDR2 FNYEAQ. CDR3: CASSLVGETVGTQYF. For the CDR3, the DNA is TGTGCCAGCAGCTTAGTAGGGGAGACCGTTGGGACCCAGTACTTC.

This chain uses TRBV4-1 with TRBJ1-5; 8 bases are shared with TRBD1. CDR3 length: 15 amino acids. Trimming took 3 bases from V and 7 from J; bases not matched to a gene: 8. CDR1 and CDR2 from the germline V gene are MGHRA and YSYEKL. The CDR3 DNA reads TGCGCCAGCAGCCAGAGGACAGGGAACGGCCAGCCCCAGCATTTT. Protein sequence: CASSQRTGNGQPQHF.

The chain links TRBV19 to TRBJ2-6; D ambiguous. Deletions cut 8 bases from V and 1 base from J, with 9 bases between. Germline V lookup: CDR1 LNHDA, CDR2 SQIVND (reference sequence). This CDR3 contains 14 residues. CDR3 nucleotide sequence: TGTGCCAGTGGCATGACTTCTGGGGCCAACGTCCTGACTTTC. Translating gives CASGMTSGANVLTF.

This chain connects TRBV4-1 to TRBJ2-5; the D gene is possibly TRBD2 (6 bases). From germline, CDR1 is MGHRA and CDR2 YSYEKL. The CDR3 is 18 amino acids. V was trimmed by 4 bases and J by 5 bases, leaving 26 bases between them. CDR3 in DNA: TGCGCCAGCAGCCTCAAGATTGGAGGGGCGAAGCCAGGGGAGACCCAGTACTTC. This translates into CASSLKIGGAKPGETQYF.

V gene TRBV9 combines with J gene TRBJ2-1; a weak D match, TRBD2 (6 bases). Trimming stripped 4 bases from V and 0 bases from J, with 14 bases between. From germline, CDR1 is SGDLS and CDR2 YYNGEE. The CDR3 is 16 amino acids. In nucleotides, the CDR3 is TGTGCCAGCAGCCCACGACTAGTGCGCTCCTACAATGAGCAGTTCTTC. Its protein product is CASSPRLVRSYNEQFF. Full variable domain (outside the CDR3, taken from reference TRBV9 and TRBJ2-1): DSGVTQTPKHLITATGQRVTLRCSPRSGDLSVYWYQQSLDQGLQFLIQYYNGEERAKGNILERFSAQQFPDLHSELNLSSLELGDSALYFCASSPRLVRSYNEQFFGPGTRLTVL.

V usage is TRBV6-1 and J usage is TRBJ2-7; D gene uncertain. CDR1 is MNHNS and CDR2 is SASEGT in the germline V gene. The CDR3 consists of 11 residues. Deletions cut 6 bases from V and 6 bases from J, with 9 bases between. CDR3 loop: CASSASTEQYF. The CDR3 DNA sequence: TGTGCCAGCAGCGCGTCCACCGAGCAGTACTTC.

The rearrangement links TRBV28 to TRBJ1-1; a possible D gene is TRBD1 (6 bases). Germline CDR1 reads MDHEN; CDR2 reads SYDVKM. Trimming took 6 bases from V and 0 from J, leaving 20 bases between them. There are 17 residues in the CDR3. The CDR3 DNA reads TGTGCCAGCAGAGTCTCTCAACTCGACAGGATGAACACTGAAGCTTTCTTT. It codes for CASRVSQLDRMNTEAFF.

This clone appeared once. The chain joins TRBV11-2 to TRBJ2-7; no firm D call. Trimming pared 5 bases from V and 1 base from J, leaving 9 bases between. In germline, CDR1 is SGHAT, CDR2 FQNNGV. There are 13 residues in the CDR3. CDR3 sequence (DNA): TGTGCCAGCAGCCTCCCGCCGTCCTACGAGCAGTACTTC. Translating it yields CASSLPPSYEQYF.

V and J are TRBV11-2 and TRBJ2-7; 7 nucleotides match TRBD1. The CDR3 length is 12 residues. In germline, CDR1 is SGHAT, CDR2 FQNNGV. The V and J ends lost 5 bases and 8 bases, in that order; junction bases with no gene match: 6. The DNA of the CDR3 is TGTGCCAGCAGCCCCCGACAGGGTAAGCAGTACTTC. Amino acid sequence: CASSPRQGKQYF.

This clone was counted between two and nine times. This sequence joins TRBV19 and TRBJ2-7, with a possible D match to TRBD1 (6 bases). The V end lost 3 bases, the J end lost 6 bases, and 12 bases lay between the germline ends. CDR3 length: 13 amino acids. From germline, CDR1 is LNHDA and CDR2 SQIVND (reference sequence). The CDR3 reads CASSMGAGSEQYF. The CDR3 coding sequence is TGTGCCAGTAGTATGGGGGCAGGGAGCGAGCAGTACTTC. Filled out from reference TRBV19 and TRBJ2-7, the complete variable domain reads DGGITQSPKYLFRKEGQNVTLSCEQNLNHDAMYWYRQDPGQGLRLIYYSQIVNDFQKGDIAEGYSVSREKKESFPLTVTSAQKNPTAFYLCASSMGAGSEQYFGPGTRLTVT.

CDR3 protein: CASSEAWDVYTEAFF. The CDR3 DNA sequence: TGTGCCAGCAGTGAAGCGTGGGACGTTTACACTGAAGCTTTCTTT. The chain couples TRBV6-1 to TRBJ1-1; D perhaps matches TRBD1 (5 bases). V gave up 0 bases and J gave up 3 bases, with 11 bases separating them. CDR3 length: 15 amino acids. Germline CDR1 and CDR2: MNHNS and SASEGT.

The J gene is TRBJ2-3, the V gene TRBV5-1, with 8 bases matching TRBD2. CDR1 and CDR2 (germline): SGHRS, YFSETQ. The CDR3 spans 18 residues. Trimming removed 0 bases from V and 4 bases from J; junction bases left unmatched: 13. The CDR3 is CASSLEYGRSGRSDTQYF. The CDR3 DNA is TGCGCCAGCAGCTTGGAATACGGTAGGAGCGGGAGATCAGATACGCAGTATTTT. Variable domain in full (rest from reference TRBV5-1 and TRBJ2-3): KAGVTQTPRYLIKTRGQQVTLSCSPISGHRSVSWYQQTPGQGLQFLFEYFSETQRNKGNFPGRFSGRQFSNSRSEMNVSTLELGDSALYLCASSLEYGRSGRSDTQYFGPGTRLTVL.

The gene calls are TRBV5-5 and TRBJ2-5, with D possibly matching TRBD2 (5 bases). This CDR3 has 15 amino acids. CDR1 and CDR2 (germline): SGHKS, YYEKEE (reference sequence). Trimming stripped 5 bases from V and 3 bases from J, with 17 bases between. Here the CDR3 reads CASSSPARVKETQYF. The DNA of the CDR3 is TGTGCCAGCAGTTCCCCCGCGAGGGTAAAAGAGACCCAGTACTTC.

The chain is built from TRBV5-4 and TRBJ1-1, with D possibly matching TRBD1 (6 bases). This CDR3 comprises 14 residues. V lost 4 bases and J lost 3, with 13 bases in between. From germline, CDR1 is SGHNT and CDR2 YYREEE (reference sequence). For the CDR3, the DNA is TGTGCCAGCAGCCAGGGGACCTCGTACACTGAAGCTTTCTTT. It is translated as CASSQGTSYTEAFF.